This record covers a single TCR beta chain. The data stem from a study of blood T cell repertoires in COVID-19. Across the study: Researchers got acute and convalescent COVID-19 samples from the United States, Italy and Spain. Sources were T cells, B-cell-depleted T cells, or PBMCs; the material itself was cDNA or gDNA.

Per the authors' pipeline: Cell counts per sample came from amplifying reference gene primers. Some clones are missing from TCRdb's copy, which holds only in-frame ones; the method was immunoSEQ multiplex PCR. D and trimming were read from the DNA, whereas the V and J calls and clone size are those reported in that table. The sample consists of about 210,000 clones, about four fifths of them appearing once. V was cut by 0 bases and J by 4 bases, with 10 bases left in between. The CDR3 consists of 15 residues. Germline V lookup: CDR1 SGHRS, CDR2 YFSETQ. The chain joins TRBV5-1 to TRBJ1-4; D not resolved. The specimen sequenced was peripheral blood. The origin of this receptor is a woman aged 45-59 years with acute or convalescent COVID-19. The CDR3 reads CASSLAWRVNEKLFF. CDR3 DNA sequence: TGCGCCAGCAGCTTGGCTTGGCGGGTTAATGAAAAACTGTTTTTT.